The sample holds a few counts of the clone carrying this TCR beta chain. The antigen is unknown. Germline CDR1 reads SGHTA; CDR2 reads FQGTGA. Germline trimming cut 5 bases from V and 1 base from J; bases unmatched to any gene: 1. The CDR3 covers 13 residues. The authors reverse transcribed all of the isolated RNA, so sequencing captured expressed TCRB transcripts. Using immunoSEQ multiplex PCR, the repertoire was profiled, and TCRdb retains in-frame clones only, with some absent. The sample yields 600,000 or so clones, more than 12% seen once. This sample is part of a study of beta chain features in type 1 diabetes. Overall study results and limits: Possibly, sequencing cDNA over-represented cells that had high TCR expression levels. There was a moderate but significant shortening of TCRB CDR3s in all four CD4+ subsets of Type 1 diabetes patients.

It was via CD45RO/CCR7/CD25/CD127/CD95/CD27 that CD4+ naive, central memory, regulatory and stem cell-like memory cells were sorted. This sequence originates from a man between 18 and 29 years old with type 1 diabetes. This chain connects TRBV7-3 to TRBJ1-1; TRBD1 agrees at 7 bases. The source material was naive CD4+ T cells from blood. CDR3 in DNA: TGTGCCAGCAGCCGGACAGGGAACACTGAAGCTTTCTTT. Translation gives CASSRTGNTEAFF.